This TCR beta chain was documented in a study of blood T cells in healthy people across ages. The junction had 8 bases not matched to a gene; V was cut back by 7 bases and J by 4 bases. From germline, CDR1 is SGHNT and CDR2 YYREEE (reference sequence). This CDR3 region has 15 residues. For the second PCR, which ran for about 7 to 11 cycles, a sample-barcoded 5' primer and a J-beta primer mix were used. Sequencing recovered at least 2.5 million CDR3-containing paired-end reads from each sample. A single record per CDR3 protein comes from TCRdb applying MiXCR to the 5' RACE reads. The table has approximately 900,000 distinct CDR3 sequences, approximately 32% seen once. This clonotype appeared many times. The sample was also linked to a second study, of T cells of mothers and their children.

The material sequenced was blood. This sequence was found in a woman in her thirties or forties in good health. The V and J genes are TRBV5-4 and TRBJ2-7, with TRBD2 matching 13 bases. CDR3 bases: TGTGCCAGCCATGCGATGACTAGCGGGGGGTACGAGCAGTACTTC. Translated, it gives CASHAMTSGGYEQYF.